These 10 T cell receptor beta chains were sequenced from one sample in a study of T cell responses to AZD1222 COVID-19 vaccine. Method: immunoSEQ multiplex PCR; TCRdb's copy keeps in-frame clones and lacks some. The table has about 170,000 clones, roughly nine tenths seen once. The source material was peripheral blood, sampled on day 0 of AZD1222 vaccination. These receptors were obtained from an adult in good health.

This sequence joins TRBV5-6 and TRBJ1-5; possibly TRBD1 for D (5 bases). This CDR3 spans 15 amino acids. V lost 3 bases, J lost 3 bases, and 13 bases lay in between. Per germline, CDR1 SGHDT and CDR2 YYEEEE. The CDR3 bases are TGTGCCAGCAGCTCGTCCGACAGCTTCAATCAGCCCCAGCATTTT. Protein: CASSSSDSFNQPQHF.

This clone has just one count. The CDR3 reads CASSFVGQAGDTQYF. Here the CDR3 DNA reads TGTGCCAGCAGTTTCGTCGGCCAGGCTGGAGATACGCAGTATTTT. The rearrangement joins TRBV27 to TRBJ2-3; no definite D call. The germline CDR1 and CDR2 sequences are MNHEY and SMNVEV (reference sequence). CDR3 length: 15 amino acids. Trimming pared 3 bases from V and 5 bases from J, leaving 15 bases between.

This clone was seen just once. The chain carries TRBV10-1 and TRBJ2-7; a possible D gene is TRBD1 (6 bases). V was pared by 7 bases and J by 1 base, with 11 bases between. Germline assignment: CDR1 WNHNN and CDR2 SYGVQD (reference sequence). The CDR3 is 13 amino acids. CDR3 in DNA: TGCGCCAGCACCTGGGGGCCTTCCTACGAGCAGTACTTC. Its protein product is CASTWGPSYEQYF.

The CDR3 region has the DNA TGTGCCAGTAGTCTAGGGGGGTTAAGTGGCTACACCTTC. Encoded protein: CASSLGGLSGYTF. V gene TRBV19 combines with J gene TRBJ1-2; tentative D call: TRBD1 (6 bases). Per the germline V gene, CDR1 is LNHDA and CDR2 is SQIVND (reference sequence). The CDR3 has 13 amino acids. V was shortened by 5 bases and J by 7 bases, with 14 bases between the two germline ends.

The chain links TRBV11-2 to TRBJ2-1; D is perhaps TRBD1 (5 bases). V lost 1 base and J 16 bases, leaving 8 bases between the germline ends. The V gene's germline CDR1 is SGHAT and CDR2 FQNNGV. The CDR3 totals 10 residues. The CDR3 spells CASSLGQFFF. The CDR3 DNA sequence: TGTGCCAGCAGCTTAGGACAGTTCTTCTTC.

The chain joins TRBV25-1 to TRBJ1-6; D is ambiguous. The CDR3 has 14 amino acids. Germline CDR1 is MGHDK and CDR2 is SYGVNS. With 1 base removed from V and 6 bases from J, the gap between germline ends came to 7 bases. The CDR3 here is CASSEFRVNSPLHF. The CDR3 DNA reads TGTGCCAGCAGTGAATTTAGGGTTAATTCACCCCTCCACTTT. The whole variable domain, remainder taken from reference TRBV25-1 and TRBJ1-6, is EADIYQTPRYLVIGTGKKITLECSQTMGHDKMYWYQQDPGMELHLIHYSYGVNSTEKGDLSSESTVSRIRTEHFPLTLESARPSHTSQYLCASSEFRVNSPLHFGNGTRLTVT.

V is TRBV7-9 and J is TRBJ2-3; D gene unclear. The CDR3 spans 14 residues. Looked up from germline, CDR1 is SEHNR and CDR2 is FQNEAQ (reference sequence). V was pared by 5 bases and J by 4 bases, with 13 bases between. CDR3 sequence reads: CASSPSHTPDTQYF. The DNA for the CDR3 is TGTGCCAGCAGCCCCTCGCACACTCCAGATACGCAGTATTTT.

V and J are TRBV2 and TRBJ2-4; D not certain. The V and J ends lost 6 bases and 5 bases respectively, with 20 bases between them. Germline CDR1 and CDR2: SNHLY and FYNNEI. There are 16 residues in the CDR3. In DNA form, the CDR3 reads TGTGCCAGCAGCGGTGGGCTTCCGGGTATTCAAAACATTCAGTACTTC. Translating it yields CASSGGLPGIQNIQYF. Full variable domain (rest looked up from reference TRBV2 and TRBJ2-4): EPEVTQTPSHQVTQMGQEVILRCVPISNHLYFYWYRQILGQKVEFLVSFYNNEISEKSEIFDDQFSVERPDGSNFTLKIRSTKLEDSAMYFCASSGGLPGIQNIQYFGAGTRLSVL.

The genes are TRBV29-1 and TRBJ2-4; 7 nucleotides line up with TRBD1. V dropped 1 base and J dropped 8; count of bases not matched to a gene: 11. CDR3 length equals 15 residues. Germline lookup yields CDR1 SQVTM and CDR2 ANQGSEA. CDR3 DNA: TGCAGCGTTGAAGTCACCGGGACAGAAGGGGACATTCAGTACTTC. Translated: CSVEVTGTEGDIQYF.

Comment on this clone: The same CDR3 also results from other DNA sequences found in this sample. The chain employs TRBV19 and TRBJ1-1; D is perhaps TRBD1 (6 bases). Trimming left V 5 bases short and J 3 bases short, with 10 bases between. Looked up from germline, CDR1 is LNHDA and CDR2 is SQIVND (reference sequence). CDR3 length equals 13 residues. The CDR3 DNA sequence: TGTGCCAGTAGTCCAACAGGGTACACTGAAGCTTTCTTT. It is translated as CASSPTGYTEAFF.